Each of the 10 T cell receptor beta chains below was sequenced from the same sample in a study of T cell responses to AZD1222 COVID-19 vaccine (dated by TCRdb to the early 2020s). Per the publication, the time point label means: baseline before first vaccination. Library preparation used the immunoSEQ multiplex PCR assay. The table comes from immuneACCESS by way of TCRdb, which keeps in-frame sequences with V and J called. Part of the clones is missing from these tables; in studies checked, under half for an unresolved V gene and the rest for unknown reasons. In this sample the table shows more than 70,000 clones, about 85% of which occur a single time. Jointly, the top ten make up over 1.2% of the sample. The material sequenced was peripheral blood, taken on day 0 of AZD1222 vaccination. All receptors derive from an adult in good health.

The sample holds a few counts of this clone. The chain combines TRBV9 with TRBJ2-5; D uncertain. Germline assignment: CDR1 SGDLS and CDR2 YYNGEE. The length of the CDR3 is 12 residues. V gave up 2 bases and J gave up 7 bases, with 9 bases separating them. Here the CDR3 reads CASSVDDGTQYF. CDR3 DNA: TGTGCCAGCAGCGTGGACGACGGGACCCAGTACTTC.

The chain combines TRBV2 with TRBJ1-2; D not certain. Germline loops: CDR1 SNHLY, CDR2 FYNNEI. The CDR3 spans 14 residues. V lost 3 bases and J lost 6, with 14 bases in between. The CDR3 region has the DNA TGTGCCAGCAGTGAGCGGTTCTTTAGTCATGGCTACACCTTC. It codes for CASSERFFSHGYTF.

This rearrangement joins TRBV30 to TRBJ1-1; D may be TRBD1 (5 bases). This CDR3 has 13 amino acids. Germline-derived CDR1 and CDR2 are GTSNPN and SVGIG (reference sequence). V was trimmed by 2 bases and J by 4 bases, leaving 11 bases between them. Written as DNA, the CDR3 is TGTGCCTGGAGTCGGGGGGGAGGCACTGAAGCTTTCTTT. Translated: CAWSRGGGTEAFF.

The chain is built from TRBV4-3 and TRBJ1-2; 10 bases are a match to TRBD1. This CDR3 is 16 amino acids long. Per germline, CDR1 LGHNA and CDR2 YSLEER. The ends lost 1 base at V and 5 bases at J; junction bases unmatched: 7. The CDR3 DNA reads TGCGCCAGCAGCCAAGGGACAGGGGGAGCCGGTTATGGCTACACCTTC. Translating it yields CASSQGTGGAGYGYTF.

This clone appeared a single time. The rearrangement links TRBV19 to TRBJ1-1; the match to TRBD1 covers 7 bases. Per the germline V gene, CDR1 is LNHDA and CDR2 is SQIVND (reference sequence). Trimming took 5 bases from V and 1 from J; bases not matched to a gene: 13. The CDR3 has 17 amino acids. The CDR3 sequence: CASSASIHRGANTEAFF. CDR3 nucleotides: TGTGCCAGTAGTGCATCCATTCACAGGGGAGCGAACACTGAAGCTTTCTTT.

The gene calls are TRBV6-1 and TRBJ1-1; D remains ambiguous. The CDR3 covers 14 residues. CDR1 is MNHNS and CDR2 is SASEGT in the germline V gene. Trimming shortened V by 2 bases and J by 11 bases, and 18 bases separated the two germline ends. The CDR3 is CASSEILGQRSAFF. The CDR3 DNA sequence: TGTGCCAGCAGTGAAATTTTAGGGCAGAGAAGCGCTTTCTTT.

The gene calls are TRBV30 and TRBJ1-5; D gene ambiguous. The germline V and J ends were trimmed by 1 base and 7 bases, with 8 bases remaining between them. CDR3 length equals 12 residues. The germline V gene encodes CDR1 GTSNPN and CDR2 SVGIG (reference sequence). CDR3 residues: CAWSGVEQPQHF. The CDR3 nucleotides read TGTGCCTGGAGTGGCGTGGAACAGCCCCAGCATTTT.

J is TRBJ1-1 and V is TRBV30; a possible D gene is TRBD1 (6 bases). The length of the CDR3 is 16 residues. The V gene lost 0 bases and the J gene lost 3 bases, with 17 bases spanning the gap. Germline CDR1 and CDR2: GTSNPN and SVGIG (reference sequence). This CDR3 is CAWSVTWGRGDTEAFF. The CDR3 DNA reads as TGTGCCTGGAGTGTAACGTGGGGGCGGGGGGACACTGAAGCTTTCTTT. The full variable domain, with the rest looked up from reference TRBV30 and TRBJ1-1, is SQTIHQWPATLVQPVGSPLSLECTVEGTSNPNLYWYRQAAGRGLQLLFYSVGIGQISSEVPQNLSASRPQDRQFILSSKKLLLSDSGFYLCAWSVTWGRGDTEAFFGQGTRLTVV.

This clone has only a few counts. The rearrangement joins TRBV14 to TRBJ2-1; 7 nucleotides match TRBD2. The CDR3 runs 16 residues. Looked up from germline, CDR1 is SGHDN and CDR2 is FVKESK. The J segment lost 6 bases and the V segment lost 1 base, leaving 9 bases of the junction unmatched. CDR3: CASSQVGGSFSNEQFF. The CDR3 DNA follows: TGTGCCAGCAGCCAAGTTGGCGGGAGCTTTAGCAATGAGCAGTTCTTC.

This chain joins TRBV6-2 or TRBV6-3 and TRBJ1-3; weak D call: TRBD1 (6 bases). The CDR3 is 13 residues long. Trimming cost V 6 bases and J 8 bases, with 14 bases left between them. CDR1 and CDR2 from the germline V gene are MNHEY and SVGEGT. CDR3 residues: CASSRQDFYTIYF. The CDR3, as DNA: TGTGCCAGCAGCCGACAGGACTTCTACACCATATATTTT.